The entry below gives a single T cell receptor beta chain sequence along with its context. Its antigen is unknown. TCRdb keeps only in-frame clones here, not all; method: immunoSEQ multiplex PCR. The sample yields under 90,000 clones, roughly 90% seen once. This record belongs to a study of PD-L1 blockade in urothelial cancer. Findings and limits, study-wide: Clones that were tumor-associated expanded more in the blood of durable-benefit patients at 3 weeks.

V dropped 1 base and J dropped 3; count of bases not matched to a gene: 6. In germline, CDR1 is LGHNT, CDR2 FRNRAP. This CDR3 has 17 residues. The chain is built from TRBV12-5 and TRBJ2-3, with 11 bases matching TRBD2. The sample in question was PBMCs, obtained around atezolizumab (anti-PD-L1) treatment. This TCR derives from a man aged 55-75 years with urothelial cancer. CDR3 residues: CASGLGLTSGGTDTQYF. Written as DNA, the CDR3 is TGTGCTAGTGGTTTGGGGCTTACTAGCGGGGGTACAGATACGCAGTATTTT.